The sequence of this T cell receptor (beta chain) was determined in a study of naive and memory T cell subsets. Whole-study findings and limits: From naive to CM, EM and EMRA, diversity decreased and Gini increased.

Both TRBC1 and TRBC2 were covered by a beta constant-region primer of two equimolar oligonucleotides. TCRdb re-derived calls from the UMI-ligation and nested PCR reads in MiXCR, one entry per CDR3 protein. The data show 77,000 or so distinct CDR3 sequences, with around 13% seen just once and 0.75% to 1% held by the top ten. About this clonotype: What it recognizes is unknown.

Germline V gene lookup returns CDR1 DFQATT and CDR2 SNEGSKA (reference sequence). The CDR3 is 17 amino acids. J was trimmed by 1 base and V by 0 bases; bases with no gene match: 9. This rearrangement joins TRBV20-1 to TRBJ2-3, with 8 bases matching TRBD1. The sequence was obtained from a human donor in good health. Sequencing was performed on central memory CD4+ T cells from blood. The CDR3 spells CSARDLSEQGGTDTQYF. As DNA, the CDR3 is TGCAGTGCTAGAGATCTATCCGAACAGGGGGGCACAGATACGCAGTATTTT.